The 3 T cell receptor beta chains given below trace back to one sample, sequenced in a study of cytomegalovirus exposure and HLA in healthy donors. Sequencing was performed with immunoSEQ multiplex PCR; in TCRdb, only in-frame clones are kept and a portion is missing. The repertoire holds under 250,000 clones, with 80% to 90% as singletons. Sequencing was carried out using PBMCs. The source of these receptors is a young woman in good health and CMV-seropositive.

This clone occurred once. This chain links TRBV5-1 with TRBJ1-5; 8 bases are a match to TRBD1. The CDR3 extends over 13 amino acids. Germline-derived CDR1 and CDR2 are SGHRS and YFSETQ. The J segment lost 6 bases and the V segment lost 2 bases, leaving 1 base of the junction unmatched. In DNA form, the CDR3 reads TGCGCCAGCAGCTTACAGGGGGGTCAGCCCCAGCATTTT. Translation gives CASSLQGGQPQHF.

This sequence joins TRBV6-1 and TRBJ1-3; 8 nucleotides agree with TRBD1. With V trimmed by 3 bases and J by 4 bases, 5 bases remained unmatched. CDR3 length: 15 residues. Germline CDR1 is MNHNS and CDR2 is SASEGT. The CDR3 coding sequence is TGTGCCAGCAGTGAGCGGACAGGGCCCGGAAACACCATATATTTT. This sequence encodes CASSERTGPGNTIYF.

The chain is built from TRBV28 and TRBJ2-7; 14 nucleotides align to TRBD2. There are 17 residues in the CDR3. Germline V gives CDR1 MDHEN, CDR2 SYDVKM. After removal of 3 bases from V and 4 bases from J, the junction contained 8 bases not matched to a gene. The CDR3 here is CASSFSGTSGSLYEQYF. In DNA form, the CDR3 reads TGTGCCAGCAGTTTCTCCGGGACTAGCGGGAGCCTATACGAGCAGTACTTC.